The next 32 T cell receptor beta chains were all read from a single sample in a study of T-cell reconstitution after alpha-beta-depleted transplantation in children. Library preparation (for TCRbeta) was performed with unique molecular identifiers. Using its own MiXCR run on the PCR reads, TCRdb lists one record per CDR3 protein. The sample consists of 100,000 or so distinct CDR3 sequences, under 7% of them appearing once. Sequences were derived from PBMCs, mostly from graft donor cells, sampled 60 days after TCRalphabeta/CD19-depleted stem cell transplant. The receptors stem from a female patient aged 2-15 years who had a stem cell transplant for Fanconi anemia, so the T cells may come from the graft donor.

The table lists this clonotype with many counts. The chain carries TRBV5-1 and TRBJ1-1, with D unclear. Looked up from germline, CDR1 is SGHRS and CDR2 is YFSETQ. CDR3 length: 12 residues. The V end lost 7 bases, the J end lost 3 bases, and 10 bases lay between the germline ends. The CDR3 protein is CASANGDTEAFF. The CDR3 region has the DNA TGCGCCAGCGCCAATGGGGACACTGAAGCTTTCTTT.

This clonotype was observed a handful of times. The gene calls are TRBV23-1 and TRBJ2-2; D is unresolved. TRBV23-1 is an ORF, with its function uncertain. Trimming took 8 bases from V and 6 from J, leaving 10 bases between them. This CDR3 has 12 amino acids. CDR3 in amino acids: CASGFPPGELFF. CDR3 DNA sequence: TGCGCCAGCGGCTTTCCCCCCGGGGAGCTGTTTTTT.

V gene TRBV6-1 combines with J gene TRBJ2-1, with 11 bases fitting TRBD2. V trimming: 7 bases; J trimming: 9 bases; junction bases outside the gene matches: 11. The CDR3 is made up of 15 amino acids. The germline V gene has CDR1 MNHNS and CDR2 SASEGT. The CDR3 reads CASIWVTSGRSEQFF. In nucleotides, the CDR3 is TGTGCCAGCATATGGGTAACTAGCGGGAGAAGTGAGCAGTTCTTC.

This clonotype was seen at least ten times. V is TRBV28 and J is TRBJ2-7, with 11 bases lining up with TRBD2. The CDR3 contains 15 residues. The trim removed 2 bases at V and 2 bases at J, leaving 2 bases unmatched. Germline V gene data show CDR1 as MDHEN and CDR2 as SYDVKM. The chain's CDR3 is CASSLLAGGTYEQYF. The DNA of the CDR3 is TGTGCCAGCAGTTTACTAGCGGGAGGCACCTACGAGCAGTACTTC. Variable domain in full (rest from reference TRBV28 and TRBJ2-7): DVKVTQSSRYLVKRTGEKVFLECVQDMDHENMFWYRQDPGLGLRLIYFSYDVKMKEKGDIPEGYSVSREKKERFSLILESASTNQTSMYLCASSLLAGGTYEQYFGPGTRLTVT.

This clonotype was seen repeatedly, ten times or more. CDR3 protein: CASSLGTNYGYTF. CDR3 DNA sequence: TGCGCCAGCAGCTTAGGGACTAACTATGGCTACACCTTC. The V gene is TRBV5-1, the J gene TRBJ1-2; no clear D. CDR3 length: 13 residues. The germline gives CDR1 SGHRS, CDR2 YFSETQ. V lost 2 bases and J 0 bases, leaving 5 bases between the germline ends.

The sample holds many counts of this clonotype. The rearrangement joins TRBV20-1 to TRBJ1-1, with D hard to call. V was cut by 1 base and J by 3 bases, with 9 bases left in between. CDR3 length equals 13 residues. CDR1 is DFQATT and CDR2 is SNEGSKA in the germline V gene (reference sequence). The CDR3 coding sequence is TGCAGTGCTAGAGCGGGTCTCCACACTGAAGCTTTCTTT. Protein sequence: CSARAGLHTEAFF.

This clonotype has at least ten counts. The chain combines TRBV5-5 with TRBJ2-7, with 7 bases fitting TRBD1. V trimming: 4 bases; J trimming: 1 base; junction bases outside the gene matches: 8. CDR1 and CDR2 (germline): SGHKS, YYEKEE (reference sequence). The CDR3 spans 15 residues. The CDR3 sequence: CASSRTVTGSYEQYF. For the CDR3, the DNA is TGTGCCAGCAGCAGAACTGTGACAGGGTCCTACGAGCAGTACTTC.

This clonotype showed up just a few times. The chain carries TRBV28 and TRBJ2-5; TRBD2 matches at 13 bases. Trimming cost V 2 bases and J 10 bases; bases outside gene matches: 4. The CDR3 consists of 14 residues. CDR1 is MDHEN, CDR2 SYDVKM, per germline. CDR3 DNA sequence: TGTGCCAGCAGTTTAACTAGCGGGAGGGCCCACCAGTACTTC. It yields the protein CASSLTSGRAHQYF.

The J gene is TRBJ1-1, the V gene TRBV18, with a possible D match to TRBD1 (6 bases). Deletions cut 1 base from V and 5 bases from J, with 8 bases between. CDR1 KGHSH and CDR2 LQKENI come from the germline V gene. The CDR3 is 13 amino acids. The CDR3 DNA sequence: TGTGCCAGCTCACCACAGAGGGGGACTGAAGCTTTCTTT. This translates into CASSPQRGTEAFF.

The chain uses TRBV7-2 and TRBJ2-5; 8 bases fit TRBD2. The CDR3 consists of 17 residues. V shed 3 bases, J shed 5 bases, and the junction held 14 bases outside the gene matches. CDR1 and CDR2 from the germline V gene are SGHTA and FQGNSA. The CDR3 protein is CASSFFLRGGLRETQYF. The CDR3 region has the DNA TGTGCCAGCAGCTTTTTCCTCCGGGGGGGCCTCCGGGAGACCCAGTACTTC. The entire variable domain, with the rest obtained from reference TRBV7-2 and TRBJ2-5, is as follows: GAGVSQSPSNKVTEKGKDVELRCDPISGHTALYWYRQSLGQGLEFLIYFQGNSAPDKSGLPSDRFSAERTGGSVSTLTIQRTQQEDSAVYLCASSFFLRGGLRETQYFGPGTRLLVL.

This clonotype was counted many times. This chain joins TRBV12-3 or TRBV12-4 and TRBJ2-5; TRBD2 might be the D (5 bases). Trimming removed 2 bases at V and 2 bases at J, with 9 bases between. The CDR3 runs 14 residues. The CDR3 DNA sequence: TGTGCCAGCAGTTTAATGAGGGTTCAAGAGACCCAGTACTTC. It is translated as CASSLMRVQETQYF.

This clonotype appeared many times. This rearrangement joins TRBV7-2 to TRBJ2-2; D possibly uses TRBD1 or TRBD2 (5 bases each). V was pared by 1 base and J by 2 bases, with 14 bases between. CDR1 and CDR2 from the germline V gene are SGHTA and FQGNSA. This CDR3 has 17 residues. The CDR3 bases are TGTGCCAGCAGCTTAGGACCGGGACCATTTAACACCGGGGAGCTGTTTTTT. It yields the protein CASSLGPGPFNTGELFF.

This clonotype was counted at least ten times. The rearrangement joins TRBV20-1 to TRBJ2-4, with 11 bases lining up with TRBD2. From germline, CDR1 is DFQATT and CDR2 SNEGSKA (reference sequence). The CDR3 has 15 amino acids. V was pared by 0 bases and J by 8 bases, with 6 bases of the junction left unmatched. DNA for the CDR3: TGCAGTGCTAGAGATAGCGGGAGGGGTGGAGACATTCAGTACTTC. Encoded protein: CSARDSGRGGDIQYF.

This chain joins TRBV2 and TRBJ1-2, with 9 bases that match TRBD1. Germline V gene data show CDR1 as SNHLY and CDR2 as FYNNEI. Germline trimming cut 6 bases from V and 4 bases from J; bases unmatched to any gene: 15. The CDR3 contains 17 residues. The CDR3 nucleotides read TGTGCCAGCAGCGCCGTCCCGGGACAGGGATCGGTCTATGGCTACACCTTC. It translates to CASSAVPGQGSVYGYTF.

This clonotype appeared once. The genes are TRBV3-1 and TRBJ2-2; D is tentatively TRBD1 or TRBD2 (6 bases each). V gave up 4 bases and J gave up 1 base, with 10 bases separating them. Germline-derived CDR1 and CDR2 are LGHDT and YNNKEL (reference sequence). The CDR3 length is 15 residues. CDR3 bases: TGTGCCAGCAGCCGGGGGGCCCAGAACACCGGGGAGCTGTTTTTT. This codes for CASSRGAQNTGELFF.

This clonotype was detected only a few times. The chain uses TRBV2 and TRBJ2-7; TRBD2 aligns across 14 bases. With 6 bases clipped from V and 3 bases from J, the junction kept 4 bases outside the gene matches. Germline lookup yields CDR1 SNHLY and CDR2 FYNNEI. The CDR3 extends over 15 amino acids. The CDR3 bases are TGTGCCAGCAGGGTTGGACTAGCGGGAGGCTACGAGCAGTACTTC. This encodes CASRVGLAGGYEQYF. The whole variable domain, filled in from reference TRBV2 and TRBJ2-7, reads EPEVTQTPSHQVTQMGQEVILRCVPISNHLYFYWYRQILGQKVEFLVSFYNNEISEKSEIFDDQFSVERPDGSNFTLKIRSTKLEDSAMYFCASRVGLAGGYEQYFGPGTRLTVT.

This chain uses TRBV7-9 with TRBJ2-5, with D tentatively TRBD1 or TRBD2 (5 bases each). Trimming took off 5 bases at V and 0 bases at J, with 19 bases between the two ends. The CDR3 is 17 amino acids. CDR1 SEHNR and CDR2 FQNEAQ come from the germline V gene (reference sequence). CDR3 sequence reads: CASSPRVGTQNQETQYF. Here the CDR3 DNA reads TGTGCCAGCAGCCCTCGAGTTGGGACGCAGAACCAAGAGACCCAGTACTTC.

This clonotype was observed at least ten times. V usage is TRBV29-1 and J usage is TRBJ2-5; TRBD2 matches at 13 bases. CDR1 and CDR2 (germline): SQVTM, ANQGSEA. Germline trimming cut 4 bases from V and 5 bases from J; bases unmatched to any gene: 4. The CDR3 is 14 residues long. This CDR3 reads CSVVTSGRRETQYF. The CDR3 DNA is TGCAGCGTTGTGACTAGCGGGAGGCGGGAGACCCAGTACTTC.

This clonotype was counted at least ten times. The CDR3 loop reads CSARRWTGIETQYF. The CDR3 nucleotides read TGCAGTGCTAGAAGGTGGACAGGGATAGAGACCCAGTACTTC. J is TRBJ2-5 and V is TRBV20-1, with 8 bases that match TRBD1. Germline V gene data show CDR1 as DFQATT and CDR2 as SNEGSKA (reference sequence). The CDR3 runs to 14 residues. The J segment lost 4 bases and the V segment lost 2 bases, leaving 6 bases of the junction unmatched.

The J gene is TRBJ2-3, the V gene TRBV7-6, with 8 nucleotides matching TRBD2. The CDR3 consists of 15 residues. V lost 1 base to trimming and J lost 3 bases; unmatched junction nucleotides: 3. Germline lookup yields CDR1 SGHVS and CDR2 FNYEAQ. The CDR3 protein is CASSLGGGTTDTQYF. CDR3 DNA: TGTGCCAGCAGCTTAGGCGGGGGGACAACAGATACGCAGTATTTT.

Comments on this clonotype: Relative to the germline gene, one junction end is altered; a read error may explain this. The CDR3 nucleotides are TGTGCCATCAGTTTAGCGACTAGCGGGAGAACAGATACGCAGTATTTT. Translating gives CAISLATSGRTDTQYF. The chain carries TRBV12-3 or TRBV12-4 and TRBJ2-3, with 12 bases identical to TRBD2. The CDR3 covers 16 residues.

In this sample, this clonotype turned up many times. The V call is TRBV12-3 or TRBV12-4, the J call TRBJ1-1, with 8 bases aligning to TRBD1. The CDR3 runs to 15 residues. With 6 bases clipped from V and 3 bases from J, the junction kept 9 bases outside the gene matches. The CDR3 nucleotides read TGTGCCAGCAGACGCGCTCAGGGGGCCGACACTGAAGCTTTCTTT. The encoded protein is CASRRAQGADTEAFF.

The sample holds many counts of this clonotype. The CDR3, as DNA: TGCAGCGTTGATTTAGGGGCTAGCGGGGGGGCAAACGAGCAGTACTTC. Encoded protein: CSVDLGASGGANEQYF. This rearrangement joins TRBV29-1 to TRBJ2-7; TRBD2 aligns across 12 bases. V lost 3 bases to trimming and J lost 5 bases; unmatched junction nucleotides: 11. This CDR3 has 16 amino acids. Germline CDR1 reads SQVTM; CDR2 reads ANQGSEA.

Remarks on this clonotype: A much more abundant neighbour one base away suggests this may be a read error. CDR3 residues: CASSYHTYTDTQYF. The CDR3 bases are TGTGCCAGCAGTTACCACACCTACACAGATACGCAGTATTTT. V gene TRBV6-5 combines with J gene TRBJ2-3; D unclear. V was cut by 2 bases and J by 2 bases, with 8 bases left in between. This CDR3 has 14 residues. Germline V gives CDR1 MNHEY, CDR2 SVGAGI.

This clonotype was found many times. The chain is built from TRBV28 and TRBJ2-3; 7 bases map to TRBD1. This CDR3 spans 14 amino acids. In germline, CDR1 is MDHEN, CDR2 SYDVKM. J was trimmed by 1 base and V by 4 bases; bases with no gene match: 2. In nucleotides, the CDR3 is TGTGCCAGCAGTTGGGACAGCCGCACAGATACGCAGTATTTT. Translating it yields CASSWDSRTDTQYF.

In this sample, this clonotype turned up many times. This chain joins TRBV28 and TRBJ2-7; TRBD1 matches 10 bases. V dropped 5 bases and J dropped 2; count of bases not matched to a gene: 6. This CDR3 region has 15 residues. Germline V gene data show CDR1 as MDHEN and CDR2 as SYDVKM. CDR3 loop: CASSVLGTGAYEQYF. DNA for the CDR3: TGTGCCAGCAGTGTACTGGGGACAGGGGCCTACGAGCAGTACTTC.

This clonotype came up a few times. The chain is built from TRBV20-1 and TRBJ2-4; 7 nucleotides match TRBD1. CDR3 length equals 14 residues. Trimming at V came to 3 bases and at J to 3 bases, leaving 5 bases not matched to a gene. Germline V lookup: CDR1 DFQATT, CDR2 SNEGSKA (reference sequence). CDR3 protein: CSARTQGLKNIQYF. CDR3 sequence (DNA): TGCAGTGCTAGGACACAGGGGCTCAAAAACATTCAGTACTTC.

By its share, this clonotype is medium-sized (0.01 to 0.1%). This rearrangement joins TRBV20-1 to TRBJ1-2, with D possibly matching TRBD1 (6 bases). V shed 0 bases and J shed 4 bases, with 12 bases lying between them. The CDR3 length is 14 residues. Germline V lookup: CDR1 DFQATT, CDR2 SNEGSKA (reference sequence). CDR3 in amino acids: CSAREVGAGYGYTF. In nucleotides, the CDR3 is TGCAGTGCTAGAGAGGTGGGGGCGGGCTATGGCTACACCTTC.

This clonotype was counted at least ten times. The CDR3 region is CASSLFDEQYF. The CDR3 DNA reads as TGTGCCAGCAGTTTATTCGACGAGCAGTACTTC. V gene TRBV28 combines with J gene TRBJ2-7; D is uncertain. Trimming stripped 1 base from V and 5 bases from J, with 3 bases between. Germline CDR1 is MDHEN and CDR2 is SYDVKM. This CDR3 contains 11 residues.

The chain combines TRBV27 with TRBJ2-4; the match to TRBD2 covers 8 bases. Germline V gives CDR1 MNHEY, CDR2 SMNVEV (reference sequence). V lost 5 bases and J lost 0; bases outside the gene matches: 6. The CDR3 has 16 amino acids. The DNA for the CDR3 is TGTGCCAGCAGTGCCAGCGGGAGTGGAGCCAAAAACATTCAGTACTTC. It is translated as CASSASGSGAKNIQYF.

The chain couples TRBV5-1 to TRBJ2-5; D is perhaps TRBD1 (6 bases). This CDR3 has 13 residues. Germline lookup yields CDR1 SGHRS and CDR2 YFSETQ. V lost 4 bases to trimming and J lost 5 bases, with 12 bases between them. The CDR3 DNA follows: TGCGCCAGCAGCCGTGGACAGAGGGAGACCCAGTACTTC. Its protein product is CASSRGQRETQYF.

This chain connects TRBV5-1 to TRBJ2-1; possibly TRBD2 for D (6 bases). Germline CDR1 SGHRS, CDR2 YFSETQ. CDR3 length: 13 amino acids. Trimming took off 0 bases at V and 9 bases at J, with 10 bases between the two ends. The CDR3 sequence: CASSLGLDSEQFF. The CDR3 nucleotides read TGCGCCAGCAGCTTGGGACTAGACAGTGAGCAGTTCTTC.